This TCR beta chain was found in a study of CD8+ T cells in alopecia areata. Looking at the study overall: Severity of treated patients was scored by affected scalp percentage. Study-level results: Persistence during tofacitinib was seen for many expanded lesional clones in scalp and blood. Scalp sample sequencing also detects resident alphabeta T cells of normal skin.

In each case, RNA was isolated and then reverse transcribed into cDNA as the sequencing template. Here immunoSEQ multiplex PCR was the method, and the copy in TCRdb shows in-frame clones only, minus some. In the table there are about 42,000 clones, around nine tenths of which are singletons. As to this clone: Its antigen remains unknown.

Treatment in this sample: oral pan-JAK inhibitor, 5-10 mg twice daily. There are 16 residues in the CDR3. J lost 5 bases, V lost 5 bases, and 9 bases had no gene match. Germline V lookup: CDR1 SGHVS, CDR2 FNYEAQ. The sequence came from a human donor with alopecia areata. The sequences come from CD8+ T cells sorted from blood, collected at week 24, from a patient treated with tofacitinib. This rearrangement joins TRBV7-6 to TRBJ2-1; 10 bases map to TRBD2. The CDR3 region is CASSPQRGGLDNEQFF. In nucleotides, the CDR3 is TGTGCCAGCAGCCCACAGCGGGGGGGCCTGGACAATGAGCAGTTCTTC.